This TCR beta chain was sequenced for a study of blood T cell repertoires in COVID-19. Study-level background: The analysed material was cDNA or gDNA that came from T cells, B-cell-depleted T cells, or PBMCs.

Original processing notes: How many nucleated cells were present was estimated from reference gene primer amplification. Some clones are missing from TCRdb's copy, which holds only in-frame ones; the method was immunoSEQ multiplex PCR. Clone size and the V and J calls come from that table; the DNA yielded D and trimming. The table records some 300,000 clones, 85% to 90% of them present only once. V lost 2 bases and J lost 15, with 13 bases in between. The CDR3 consists of 12 residues. Germline V lookup: CDR1 MNHEY, CDR2 SVGAGI. The V and J genes are TRBV6-5 and TRBJ2-2; D gene unclear. The sequenced sample was peripheral blood. The clonotype comes from a man in his sixties or seventies with acute or convalescent COVID-19. CDR3 residues: CASSYTQEAMFF. CDR3 sequence (DNA): TGTGCCAGCAGTTACACACAAGAAGCGATGTTTTTT.